Shown below are 9 T cell receptor beta chains from a single sample sequenced in a study of identical twins. TCRdb redid the calling of the 5' RACE reads with MiXCR, one entry per CDR3 protein. Found here are some 660,000 distinct CDR3 sequences, 8.6% of them singletons; the top ten hold 0.8% to 1%. Another study also made use of these data, one on yellow fever vaccine responses in identical twins.

Sequencing was carried out using PBMCs. The source of these receptors is a woman under 30 in good health.

This clonotype was counted between two and nine times. A read error may explain this, as a much larger clone is one base away. The chain uses TRBV7-2 and TRBJ2-6; D is unresolved. The CDR3 runs to 15 residues. The V gene's germline CDR1 is SGHTA and CDR2 FQGNSA. V lost 4 bases and J 0 bases, leaving 7 bases between the germline ends. The CDR3 DNA is TGTGCCAGCAGCTCCCACAGCTCTGGGGCCAACGTCCTGACTTTC. Protein product: CASSSHSSGANVLTF.

This clonotype was counted ten times or more. The CDR3 nucleotides read TGTGCCAGCAGCCAAGATAGAGGGGGCTACGAGCAGTACTTC. This translates into CASSQDRGGYEQYF. The gene calls are TRBV3-1 and TRBJ2-7; D perhaps matches TRBD1 (6 bases). The CDR3 extends over 14 amino acids. Deletions cut 0 bases from V and 3 bases from J, with 9 bases between. CDR1 is LGHDT and CDR2 is YNNKEL in the germline V gene (reference sequence).

This clonotype was observed at least ten times. The chain combines TRBV12-3 or TRBV12-4 with TRBJ2-2; D might be TRBD2 (5 bases). The V end was cut by 2 bases, the J end by 5 bases, with 9 bases between. The CDR3 contains 14 residues. As DNA, the CDR3 is TGTGCCAGCAGTTTAAGGAGAGGGACCGGGGAGCTGTTTTTT. This codes for CASSLRRGTGELFF.

This clonotype was seen more than once but under ten times. V and J are TRBV28 and TRBJ2-1; the D gene could be TRBD1 or TRBD2 (6 bases each). Germline V lookup: CDR1 MDHEN, CDR2 SYDVKM. CDR3 size: 18 residues. V gave up 5 bases and J gave up 9 bases, with 29 bases separating them. CDR3 amino acids: CASSPPGVAPNEGGEQFF. In DNA form, the CDR3 reads TGTGCCAGCAGTCCCCCAGGGGTAGCCCCAAATGAGGGGGGTGAGCAGTTCTTC.

This clonotype was counted only a few times. This chain uses TRBV18 with TRBJ1-1, with a weak D call TRBD1 (5 bases). The CDR3 contains 16 residues. Deletions cut 4 bases from V and 1 base from J, with 16 bases between. Germline values: CDR1 KGHSH, CDR2 LQKENI. The CDR3 is CASSLPPGTGNTEAFF. In nucleotides, the CDR3 is TGTGCCAGCTCACTCCCCCCCGGGACGGGGAACACTGAAGCTTTCTTT.

This clonotype was seen more than once but under ten times. This rearrangement joins TRBV4-1 to TRBJ2-7; D perhaps matches TRBD2 (6 bases). Trimming shortened V by 6 bases and J by 3 bases, and 21 bases separated the two germline ends. Germline V lookup: CDR1 MGHRA, CDR2 YSYEKL. CDR3 length: 16 amino acids. The DNA for the CDR3 is TGCGCCAGCAGTCCCGAGACCCCGGGAGAGGGCTACGAGCAGTACTTC. Translating gives CASSPETPGEGYEQYF.

This clonotype was seen a handful of times. The chain recombines TRBV12-3 or TRBV12-4 with TRBJ2-1; D unresolved. Trimming shortened V by 5 bases and J by 8 bases, and 10 bases separated the two germline ends. CDR3 size: 12 residues. CDR3: CASSGSSDEQFF. The CDR3 DNA is TGTGCCAGCAGTGGTAGCTCAGATGAGCAGTTCTTC.

As regards this clonotype: Mismatch with germline at one junction end may stem from a read error. This chain links TRBV20-1 with TRBJ2-1; TRBD2 matches at 8 bases. The germline gives CDR1 DFQATT, CDR2 SNEGSKA (reference sequence). This CDR3 has 17 amino acids. CDR3 in DNA: TGCTGTGCTAGAGATCTCCAACTTGGGGGTAGCGGGAAGGTGCAGTTCTTC. Protein product: CCARDLQLGGSGKVQFF.

The chain links TRBV9 to TRBJ2-7; D remains unclear. Trimming took 0 bases from V and 3 from J, leaving 13 bases between them. CDR1 and CDR2 (germline): SGDLS, YYNGEE. CDR3 length: 15 residues. The CDR3 sequence is CASSVAGSPRYEQYF. CDR3 bases: TGTGCCAGCAGCGTAGCTGGATCTCCCCGCTACGAGCAGTACTTC.